The rows below give T cell receptor beta chains drawn from one sample of a study of T-cell memory formation after mild COVID-19. TCRdb reprocessed the 5' RACE reads with MiXCR, giving one entry per CDR3 protein. The table has over 350,000 distinct CDR3 sequences, roughly 15% seen once. The specimen was PBMCs or a T cell subset sorted from them (not recorded which). These receptors all stem from a young man who had mild COVID-19 (a few samples of this study predate the infection). Cell type and time point are not known. Each CDR3 is given with its conserved first and last residue. The order of the fields is clone size, V gene, J gene, D gene, CDR3 protein, CDR3 DNA. A D gene is named only where the DNA matches it firmly. Rows may omit the clone size; those that give it use once, few, many or a size class.

size: few
V: TRBV4-3
J: TRBJ2-7
D: TRBD2
CDR3: CASSQDASGDLYEQYF
DNA: TGCGCCAGCAGCCAAGATGCTAGCGGGGATCTCTACGAGCAGTACTTC

size: few
V: TRBV18
J: TRBJ2-4
D: NA
CDR3: CASSETRRAQNIQYF
DNA: TGTGCCAGCTCCGAAACCCGCAGGGCCCAAAACATTCAGTACTTC

size: NA
V: TRBV4-3
J: TRBJ1-1
D: NA
CDR3: CASSQGVALAEAFF
DNA: TGCGCCAGCAGCCAAGGGGTTGCGCTAGCTGAAGCTTTCTTT

size: few
V: TRBV3-1
J: TRBJ2-2
D: NA
CDR3: CASSRDSTTNTGELFF
DNA: TGTGCCAGCAGCCGAGACAGTACAACGAACACCGGGGAGCTGTTTTTT

size: few
V: TRBV20-1
J: TRBJ1-1
D: NA
CDR3: CSARKPGSRLAEAFF
DNA: TGCAGTGCTAGAAAGCCCGGGTCCCGTCTGGCTGAAGCTTTCTTT

size: many
V: TRBV7-9
J: TRBJ1-3
D: NA
CDR3: CASSLAPGNTIYF
DNA: TGTGCCAGCAGCTTAGCCCCGGGAAACACCATATATTTT

size: few
V: TRBV24-1
J: TRBJ2-3
D: NA
CDR3: CDTSDPGLHSTDTQYF
DNA: TGTGACACCAGTGACCCCGGACTGCACAGCACAGATACGCAGTATTTT

size: few
V: TRBV20-1
J: TRBJ1-2
D: NA
CDR3: CSARVQSTDGYTF
DNA: TGCAGTGCTAGGGTCCAGTCCACCGATGGCTACACCTTC

size: few
V: TRBV20-1
J: TRBJ1-2
D: NA
CDR3: CSARDSETVYGYTF
DNA: TGCAGTGCTAGAGATTCGGAAACAGTTTATGGCTACACCTTC

size: NA
V: TRBV2
J: TRBJ2-3
D: TRBD1
CDR3: CASRIGQGSGDTQYF
DNA: TGTGCCAGCAGGATCGGACAGGGTAGTGGAGATACGCAGTATTTT

size: NA
V: TRBV20-1
J: TRBJ1-1
D: NA
CDR3: CSARDGNWRGTEAFF
DNA: TGCAGTGCTAGAGATGGGAACTGGCGTGGGACTGAAGCTTTCTTT

size: NA
V: TRBV20-1
J: TRBJ2-5
D: TRBD2
CDR3: CSALAGVIQETQYF
DNA: TGCAGTGCTCTAGCGGGGGTGATACAAGAGACCCAGTACTTC

size: few
V: TRBV10-2
J: TRBJ1-4
D: NA
CDR3: CASTGLDGEKLFF
DNA: TGCGCCAGCACGGGACTCGACGGCGAAAAACTGTTTTTT

size: few
V: TRBV7-6
J: TRBJ2-6
D: NA
CDR3: CASSLSVSGANVLTF
DNA: TGTGCCAGCAGCCTAAGCGTCTCTGGGGCCAACGTCCTGACTTTC

size: NA
V: TRBV19
J: TRBJ2-3
D: TRBD1
CDR3: CASSPWDRGEDTQYF
DNA: TGTGCCAGTAGTCCCTGGGACAGGGGAGAAGATACGCAGTATTTT

size: few
V: TRBV20-1
J: TRBJ2-5
D: NA
CDR3: CSVVTRVETQYF
DNA: TGCAGTGTTGTTACCAGGGTGGAGACCCAGTACTTC

size: many
V: TRBV7-8
J: TRBJ2-2
D: NA
CDR3: CASSSSNTGELFF
DNA: TGTGCCAGCAGCTCCAGCAACACCGGGGAGCTGTTTTTT

size: NA
V: TRBV6-5
J: TRBJ2-6
D: NA
CDR3: CASSYEGYGANVLTF
DNA: TGTGCCAGCAGTTATGAGGGTTATGGGGCCAACGTCCTGACTTTC

size: NA
V: TRBV29-1
J: TRBJ2-2
D: NA
CDR3: CSVVMALYTGELFF
DNA: TGCAGCGTTGTCATGGCCTTGTACACCGGGGAGCTGTTTTTT

size: NA
V: TRBV15
J: TRBJ2-3
D: NA
CDR3: CATSRPGGDTDTQYF
DNA: TGTGCCACCAGCAGGCCTGGAGGGGACACAGATACGCAGTATTTT

size: NA
V: TRBV5-5
J: TRBJ1-2
D: NA
CDR3: CASSLWVSEGYTF
DNA: TGTGCCAGCAGCTTGTGGGTCTCAGAGGGCTACACCTTC

size: few
V: TRBV21-1
J: TRBJ1-4
D: NA
CDR3: CASRRDSQNEKLFF
DNA: TGTGCCAGCAGAAGGGACAGTCAAAATGAAAAACTGTTTTTT

size: NA
V: TRBV5-1
J: TRBJ2-2
D: NA
CDR3: CASSYRQVSAGPGELFF
DNA: TGCGCCAGCAGCTACCGACAGGTATCAGCGGGGCCCGGGGAGCTGTTTTTT

size: few
V: TRBV5-4
J: TRBJ2-6
D: NA
CDR3: CASSRVGANVLTF
DNA: TGTGCCAGCAGCCGCGTAGGGGCCAACGTCCTGACTTTC

size: many
V: TRBV7-8
J: TRBJ2-4
D: NA
CDR3: CASSLVVRDIQYF
DNA: TGTGCCAGCAGCTTAGTCGTTCGGGACATTCAGTACTTC

size: few
V: TRBV7-9
J: TRBJ1-1
D: NA
CDR3: CASSLQAGDTEAFF
DNA: TGTGCCAGCAGTTTACAGGCGGGCGACACTGAAGCTTTCTTT

size: few
V: TRBV7-2
J: TRBJ1-2
D: TRBD1
CDR3: CASSQRQGPSGYTF
DNA: TGTGCCAGCAGCCAGAGACAGGGACCGAGTGGCTACACCTTC

size: few
V: TRBV20-1
J: TRBJ1-2
D: NA
CDR3: CSARDLWGGAYGYTF
DNA: TGCAGTGCTAGAGATCTATGGGGGGGCGCCTATGGCTACACCTTC

size: NA
V: TRBV20-1
J: TRBJ1-5
D: NA
CDR3: CSARDAGVSNQPQHF
DNA: TGCAGTGCTAGAGACGCGGGTGTGAGCAATCAGCCCCAGCATTTT

size: NA
V: TRBV15
J: TRBJ2-7
D: TRBD1
CDR3: CATSRGDSISYEQYF
DNA: TGTGCCACCAGCAGGGGGGACAGCATCTCCTACGAGCAGTACTTC

size: NA
V: TRBV6-5
J: TRBJ1-3
D: NA
CDR3: CASARRVGVNTIYF
DNA: TGTGCCAGCGCTAGGAGGGTAGGGGTAAACACCATATATTTT

size: few
V: TRBV5-1
J: TRBJ2-3
D: TRBD1
CDR3: CASSGPGQGVPTDTQYF
DNA: TGCGCCAGCAGCGGGCCGGGACAGGGCGTACCCACAGATACGCAGTATTTT

size: many
V: TRBV7-3
J: TRBJ2-2
D: TRBD1
CDR3: CASSLTGGFGELFF
DNA: TGTGCCAGCAGCTTAACAGGGGGCTTCGGGGAGCTGTTTTTT

size: many
V: TRBV18
J: TRBJ2-3
D: TRBD1
CDR3: CASIRTGTDTQYF
DNA: TGTGCCAGCATTCGGACAGGGACAGATACGCAGTATTTT

size: NA
V: TRBV19
J: TRBJ2-7
D: NA
CDR3: CASSILLNYEQYF
DNA: TGTGCCAGTAGTATCCTTTTAAACTACGAGCAGTACTTC

size: NA
V: TRBV5-1
J: TRBJ1-1
D: NA
CDR3: CASSFEGDTEAFF
DNA: TGCGCCAGCAGCTTTGAGGGCGACACTGAAGCTTTCTTT

size: many
V: TRBV5-1
J: TRBJ2-5
D: NA
CDR3: CASSLGSNGNQETQYF
DNA: TGCGCCAGCAGCTTGGGGTCGAACGGAAACCAAGAGACCCAGTACTTC

size: NA
V: TRBV12-3/TRBV12-4
J: TRBJ2-3
D: TRBD1
CDR3: CASSLDRGPFTDTQYF
DNA: TGTGCCAGCAGTCTCGACAGGGGACCCTTCACAGATACGCAGTATTTT

size: NA
V: TRBV20-1
J: TRBJ1-2
D: NA
CDR3: CSAERYGYTF
DNA: TGCAGTGCGGAGAGATATGGCTACACCTTC

size: NA
V: TRBV10-3
J: TRBJ2-1
D: TRBD2
CDR3: CAISGGYSYNEQFF
DNA: TGTGCCATCAGCGGGGGGTACTCCTACAATGAGCAGTTCTTC

size: NA
V: TRBV4-3
J: TRBJ1-6
D: TRBD1
CDR3: CASSRTGTGDNSPLHF
DNA: TGCGCCAGCAGCCGAACCGGGACAGGGGACAATTCACCCCTCCACTTT

size: few
V: TRBV7-9
J: TRBJ2-5
D: TRBD2
CDR3: CASSLIPAGRETQYF
DNA: TGTGCCAGCAGCTTAATTCCAGCGGGGAGGGAGACCCAGTACTTC

size: NA
V: TRBV29-1
J: TRBJ2-2
D: NA
CDR3: CSVEGHPNTGELFF
DNA: TGCAGCGTTGAAGGACACCCGAACACCGGGGAGCTGTTTTTT

size: few
V: TRBV12-3/TRBV12-4
J: TRBJ2-3
D: TRBD2
CDR3: CASSRGTSGGTDTQYF
DNA: TGTGCCAGCAGTCGAGGGACTAGCGGGGGCACAGATACGCAGTATTTT

size: NA
V: TRBV7-2
J: TRBJ2-1
D: NA
CDR3: CASSLAVRGGGEQFF
DNA: TGTGCCAGCAGCTTAGCCGTGCGGGGAGGCGGTGAGCAGTTCTTC

size: NA
V: TRBV9
J: TRBJ2-5
D: NA
CDR3: CASSPLGGQETQYF
DNA: TGTGCCAGCAGCCCCTTGGGGGGACAAGAGACCCAGTACTTC

size: NA
V: TRBV9
J: TRBJ2-1
D: NA
CDR3: CASSVAGAYEQFF
DNA: TGTGCCAGCAGCGTAGCGGGGGCGTATGAGCAGTTCTTC

size: few
V: TRBV5-1
J: TRBJ1-1
D: NA
CDR3: CASSPGETPATEAFF
DNA: TGCGCCAGCAGCCCTGGGGAGACTCCGGCGACTGAAGCTTTCTTT

size: NA
V: TRBV7-9
J: TRBJ2-7
D: TRBD1
CDR3: CASSFPGQGKVEQYF
DNA: TGTGCCAGCAGCTTCCCGGGACAGGGGAAGGTCGAGCAGTACTTC

size: few
V: TRBV7-9
J: TRBJ1-4
D: TRBD1
CDR3: CASSASRGNEKLFF
DNA: TGTGCCAGCAGCGCCTCCAGGGGGAATGAAAAACTGTTTTTT

size: few
V: TRBV25-1
J: TRBJ1-1
D: NA
CDR3: CASSTLGGDNTEAFF
DNA: TGTGCCAGCAGTACCCTCGGAGGGGACAACACTGAAGCTTTCTTT

size: NA
V: TRBV29-1
J: TRBJ2-2
D: NA
CDR3: CSVVSQNTGELFF
DNA: TGCAGCGTTGTCAGCCAGAACACCGGGGAGCTGTTTTTT

size: few
V: TRBV5-1
J: TRBJ2-1
D: NA
CDR3: CASSLGWLSNEQFF
DNA: TGCGCCAGCAGCTTGGGGTGGCTCTCGAATGAGCAGTTCTTC

size: few
V: TRBV7-2
J: TRBJ2-3
D: NA
CDR3: CASSLRLSTDTQYF
DNA: TGTGCCAGCAGCCTACGGTTGAGCACAGATACGCAGTATTTT

size: NA
V: TRBV5-1
J: TRBJ1-4
D: NA
CDR3: CASSFQSTNEKLFF
DNA: TGCGCCAGCAGCTTTCAGTCAACTAATGAAAAACTGTTTTTT

size: many
V: TRBV5-1
J: TRBJ2-3
D: TRBD2
CDR3: CASSSRTSDTQYF
DNA: TGCGCCAGCAGCTCCAGGACTAGCGATACGCAGTATTTT